This TCR beta chain was sequenced during a study of Ad26.COV2.S vaccination and SARS-CoV-2 variants. With 2 bases removed from V and 4 bases from J, the gap between germline ends came to 9 bases. The CDR3 extends over 13 amino acids. Germline V gene lookup returns CDR1 SGHNT and CDR2 YENEEA. Treatment in this sample: about 20 received Ad26.COV2.S at low or high dose, single or two shots; roughly five received placebo; per-sample allocation not given. Material that was analyzed had been drawn on day 63 after the first vaccine or placebo injection. The vaccine antigen was prefusion-stabilized Wuhan SARS-CoV-2 spike. Findings and caveats of the study: Quantification of TCR breadth and depth may have yielded underestimates of total T cell responses. Placebo and vaccine recipients had non-spike TCR breadth that was similar. CD8+ and CD4+ T cells specific for spike reportedly responded with substantial breadth after vaccination.

Details on this clone: Antigen specificity is unknown.

Repertoires were generated with immunoSEQ multiplex PCR, while TCRdb's copy carries only in-frame clones and drops some. This table has hundreds of thousands of clones, about 89% appearing once. The chain is built from TRBV11-3 and TRBJ2-7, with unresolved D. The receptor's source is a person between 18 and 65 years old who received the Ad26.COV2.S COVID-19 vaccine or a placebo. The sequencing here drew on peripheral blood, taken in a trial of Ad26.COV2.S vaccine versus placebo. CDR3 sequence: CASSLSSRYEQYF. CDR3 DNA: TGTGCCAGCAGCTTAAGCAGCAGATACGAGCAGTACTTC.